This T cell receptor beta chain was recovered during a study of T cell changes during pregnancy in multiple sclerosis. This table comes from immunoSEQ multiplex PCR, and its TCRdb copy is limited to in-frame clones, with some not included. The top ten clones hold about 10% of a sample with 30,000 to 35,000 clones, 90% of them seen once. CDR1 MGHRA and CDR2 YSYEKL come from the germline V gene. This CDR3 has 16 residues. Trimming stripped 8 bases from V and 0 bases from J, with 17 bases between. The starting material was CD8+ T cells from peripheral blood mononuclear cells, obtained before pregnancy. This clonotype originated in a female donor with multiple sclerosis, enrolled in a pregnancy study. V usage is TRBV4-1 and J usage is TRBJ1-3; D not resolved. CDR3 loop: CASGGTEYYSGNTIYF. CDR3 DNA sequence: TGCGCCAGCGGAGGAACAGAATATTACTCTGGAAACACCATATATTTT.